The clone carrying this T cell receptor (beta chain) was seen many times. As yet, its antigen is unknown. Unique molecular identifiers were built into the TCR beta cDNA libraries. From 1 to 10 million T cells, hundreds of thousands of cDNA molecules were obtained. TCRdb ran MiXCR on the PCR reads and lists one entry per CDR3 protein. The data show a few hundred thousand distinct CDR3 sequences, 35% to 40% seen once. This CDR3 spans 16 amino acids. With 3 bases clipped from V and 7 bases from J, the junction kept 7 bases outside the gene matches. Germline loops: CDR1 MDHEN, CDR2 SYDVKM. This entry is derived from a study of post-analysis software for immune sequencing data. Study details: Included courses were relapsing-remitting and secondary progressive multiple sclerosis; progressive-relapsing multiple sclerosis was also included.

Overall study findings and caveats: Included in a set of about 5 TRBV segments more frequent in patients than controls were TRBV5-6, TRBV5-1 and TRBV20-1. Strong co-clustering by F measure was seen for same-batch samples. The study found significantly lower normalized Chao1 diversity in multiple sclerosis patients than in controls.

This TCR was sampled from a girl aged 10 to 17 with multiple sclerosis. V and J are TRBV28 and TRBJ2-1; 12 bases map to TRBD2. The source material was blood. The CDR3, as DNA: TGTGCCAGCAGTTTCAGACTAGCGGGAGAAGGAAATGAGCAGTTCTTC. It is translated as CASSFRLAGEGNEQFF.